The 22 T cell receptor beta chains given below trace back to one sample, sequenced in a study of T-cell memory formation after mild COVID-19. TCRdb redid the calling of the 5' RACE reads with MiXCR, one entry per CDR3 protein. This sample carries roughly 250,000 distinct CDR3 sequences, roughly 15% of them seen once, and the ten largest clones take about 4%. Material for sequencing was PBMCs or a T cell subset sorted from them (not recorded which). These receptors were collected from a man in his late teens or twenties who had mild COVID-19 (a few samples of this study predate the infection). Cell type and time point are not known.

This clonotype has more than one count but fewer than ten. The rearrangement links TRBV2 to TRBJ2-5; D is uncertain. Germline assignment: CDR1 SNHLY and CDR2 FYNNEI. This CDR3 is built from 11 residues. Trimming shortened V by 6 bases and J by 5 bases, and 7 bases separated the two germline ends. The CDR3 coding sequence is TGTGCCAGCAGGTTAGAGGAGACCCAGTACTTC. This gives the protein CASRLEETQYF.

This rearrangement joins TRBV10-2 to TRBJ2-7; D possibly matches TRBD1 or TRBD2 (7 bases each). V was trimmed by 6 bases and J by 0 bases, leaving 18 bases between them. Per the germline V gene, CDR1 is WSHSY and CDR2 is SAAADI. The CDR3 is made up of 16 amino acids. CDR3 coding DNA: TGCGCCAGCAGGGGAGGGGGCCTACCGAGCTCCTACGAGCAGTACGTC. This translates into CASRGGGLPSSYEQYV.

The table lists this clonotype with many counts. The chain uses TRBV30 and TRBJ1-6; the match to TRBD1 covers 10 bases. The V and J ends lost 3 bases and 8 bases, in that order; junction bases with no gene match: 4. The CDR3 is 14 residues long. Per germline, CDR1 GTSNPN and CDR2 SVGIG (reference sequence). CDR3 bases: TGTGCCTGGAGCCGGGACAGGGGTTATTCACCCCTCCACTTT. The encoded protein is CAWSRDRGYSPLHF. Complete variable domain (other parts from reference TRBV30 and TRBJ1-6): SQTIHQWPATLVQPVGSPLSLECTVEGTSNPNLYWYRQAAGRGLQLLFYSVGIGQISSEVPQNLSASRPQDRQFILSSKKLLLSDSGFYLCAWSRDRGYSPLHFGNGTRLTVT.

This clonotype was detected only a few times. The chain employs TRBV6-5 and TRBJ2-7, with no clear D. In germline, CDR1 is MNHEY, CDR2 SVGAGI. The V end was cut by 2 bases, the J end by 6 bases, with 11 bases between. This CDR3 is built from 13 residues. The CDR3 DNA reads as TGTGCCAGCAGTTACAGGGTCTTAGCCGAGCAGTACTTC. The encoded protein is CASSYRVLAEQYF.

The chain recombines TRBV29-1 with TRBJ2-1; D may be TRBD1 (5 bases). The ends were cut back, 3 bases at V and 8 bases at J, with 8 bases in the middle. From germline, CDR1 is SQVTM and CDR2 ANQGSEA. The CDR3 sequence is 11 residues long. In DNA, the CDR3 is TGCAGCGTTGACCAGGGCTATGAGCAGTTCTTC. This sequence encodes CSVDQGYEQFF.

The table lists this clonotype with a few counts. The V and J genes are TRBV3-1 and TRBJ1-1, with D possibly matching TRBD1 (5 bases). The CDR3 runs to 15 residues. CDR1 is LGHDT and CDR2 is YNNKEL in the germline V gene (reference sequence). The ends were cut back, 2 bases at V and 4 bases at J, with 14 bases in the middle. For the CDR3, the DNA is TGTGCCAGCAGCCAATTTGATTCGGGGGGCACTGAAGCTTTCTTT. This gives the protein CASSQFDSGGTEAFF. Looking up the rest from reference TRBV3-1 and TRBJ1-1 gives the full variable domain: DTAVSQTPKYLVTQMGNDKSIKCEQNLGHDTMYWYKQDSKKFLKIMFSYNNKELIINETVPNRFSPKSPDKAHLNLHINSLELGDSAVYFCASSQFDSGGTEAFFGQGTRLTVV.

The V gene is TRBV7-2, the J gene TRBJ1-1; D call uncertain. Trimming shortened V by 0 bases and J by 3 bases, and 8 bases separated the two germline ends. CDR3 size: 14 residues. In germline, CDR1 is SGHTA, CDR2 FQGNSA. The CDR3 reads CASSLAGSDTEAFF. The CDR3 coding sequence is TGTGCCAGCAGCTTAGCAGGTTCAGACACTGAAGCTTTCTTT.

This clonotype was observed at least ten times. This chain joins TRBV18 and TRBJ2-5, with 8 nucleotides matching TRBD1. This CDR3 has 15 residues. From germline, CDR1 is KGHSH and CDR2 LQKENI. Trimming took 2 bases from V and 1 from J; bases not matched to a gene: 3. The CDR3 coding sequence is TGTGCCAGCTCACCATCGGACAGGGCCCAAGAGACCCAGTACTTC. It encodes CASSPSDRAQETQYF.

This clonotype appeared a few times. The chain has TRBV4-1 and TRBJ1-1, with unresolved D. Germline V lookup: CDR1 MGHRA, CDR2 YSYEKL. CDR3 length equals 14 residues. Between the trimmed V and J ends, which lost 6 bases and 2 bases, there was a span of 13 bases. CDR3 in DNA: TGCGCCAGCAGGTCCTGGAAGACAAACACTGAAGCTTTCTTT. It yields the protein CASRSWKTNTEAFF.

This clonotype was counted a few times. This rearrangement joins TRBV5-1 to TRBJ2-3; no clear D gene. The germline V gene has CDR1 SGHRS and CDR2 YFSETQ. V lost 4 bases, J lost 2 bases, and 14 bases lay in between. This CDR3 has 15 amino acids. Here the CDR3 DNA reads TGCGCCAGCAGCCTGTTGGCAGGTACCACAGATACGCAGTATTTT. Protein sequence: CASSLLAGTTDTQYF. Supplemented by reference TRBV5-1 and TRBJ2-3, the full variable domain reads KAGVTQTPRYLIKTRGQQVTLSCSPISGHRSVSWYQQTPGQGLQFLFEYFSETQRNKGNFPGRFSGRQFSNSRSEMNVSTLELGDSALYLCASSLLAGTTDTQYFGPGTRLTVL.

The chain recombines TRBV5-6 with TRBJ1-1; 11 bases match TRBD1. The CDR3 is 15 amino acids. Germline V gene sequence: CDR1 SGHDT, CDR2 YYEEEE. The trim removed 4 bases at V and 4 bases at J, leaving 6 bases unmatched. In DNA, the CDR3 is TGTGCCAGCAGCCTGGACAGGGGGCTCTTCACTGAAGCTTTCTTT. Translation: CASSLDRGLFTEAFF.

In this sample, this clonotype turned up many times. The chain joins TRBV20-1 to TRBJ2-2; D call uncertain. Looked up from germline, CDR1 is DFQATT and CDR2 is SNEGSKA (reference sequence). V was trimmed by 3 bases and J by 1 base, leaving 15 bases between them. CDR3 length: 16 amino acids. The CDR3 DNA is TGCAGTGCTAGGCAGGCCGGTATGATGAACACCGGGGAGCTGTTTTTT. It encodes CSARQAGMMNTGELFF.

This clonotype showed up many times. CDR3 DNA: TGCAGTGCTAAAGACAGGACCTCTGGAAACACCATATATTTT. It yields the protein CSAKDRTSGNTIYF. The gene calls are TRBV20-1 and TRBJ1-3, with a weak D call TRBD1 (6 bases). This CDR3 has 14 amino acids. Trimming pared 4 bases from V and 0 bases from J, leaving 10 bases between. Per germline, CDR1 DFQATT and CDR2 SNEGSKA (reference sequence).

This clonotype occurred a few times. The gene calls are TRBV29-1 and TRBJ2-5; 9 bases match TRBD2. The germline CDR1 and CDR2 sequences are SQVTM and ANQGSEA. The CDR3 totals 14 residues. Trimming took 2 bases from V and 2 from J; bases not matched to a gene: 3. The CDR3 here is CSVEKRGEQETQYF. CDR3 coding DNA: TGCAGCGTTGAAAAGCGGGGGGAACAAGAGACCCAGTACTTC.

This clonotype was observed a handful of times. The rearrangement uses TRBV5-1 and TRBJ2-7, with TRBD1 as a possible D gene (6 bases). CDR1 and CDR2 (germline): SGHRS, YFSETQ. The CDR3 extends over 13 amino acids. V was cut by 4 bases and J by 3 bases, with 11 bases left in between. This chain's CDR3 is CASSEQGRYEQYF. The CDR3, as DNA: TGCGCCAGCAGCGAACAGGGACGCTACGAGCAGTACTTC.

This clonotype occurred a few times. The V gene is TRBV7-2, the J gene TRBJ2-3; D unresolved. Trimming took off 4 bases at V and 4 bases at J, with 9 bases between the two ends. Germline CDR1 and CDR2: SGHTA and FQGNSA. The CDR3 length is 13 residues. The CDR3 DNA sequence: TGTGCCAGCAGCTCTCGGAGCGCAGATACGCAGTATTTT. It codes for CASSSRSADTQYF. The variable domain in full, completed from reference TRBV7-2 and TRBJ2-3, reads GAGVSQSPSNKVTEKGKDVELRCDPISGHTALYWYRQSLGQGLEFLIYFQGNSAPDKSGLPSDRFSAERTGGSVSTLTIQRTQQEDSAVYLCASSSRSADTQYFGPGTRLTVL.

The chain joins TRBV28 to TRBJ2-6; D not certain. Looked up from germline, CDR1 is MDHEN and CDR2 is SYDVKM. The CDR3 runs 13 residues. V shed 7 bases and J shed 4 bases, with 8 bases lying between them. This chain's CDR3 is CASKPPGANVLTF. DNA of the CDR3: TGTGCCAGCAAGCCGCCGGGGGCCAACGTCCTGACTTTC. Together with reference TRBV28 and TRBJ2-6, the CDR3 gives the full variable domain: DVKVTQSSRYLVKRTGEKVFLECVQDMDHENMFWYRQDPGLGLRLIYFSYDVKMKEKGDIPEGYSVSREKKERFSLILESASTNQTSMYLCASKPPGANVLTFGAGSRLTVL.

This clonotype was detected only a few times. CDR3 in DNA: TGTGCCAGCAGCTTGGCCGGGACGGGGGACGAGCAGTTCTTC. It yields the protein CASSLAGTGDEQFF. The J gene is TRBJ2-1, the V gene TRBV5-6; D perhaps matches TRBD2 (6 bases). CDR1 is SGHDT and CDR2 is YYEEEE in the germline V gene. Deletions cut 0 bases from V and 10 bases from J, with 14 bases between. There are 14 residues in the CDR3.

The chain uses TRBV4-3 and TRBJ1-6; D ambiguous. The germline gives CDR1 LGHNA, CDR2 YSLEER. The V and J ends lost 4 bases and 7 bases respectively, with 8 bases between them. The CDR3 has 13 amino acids. CDR3 nucleotides: TGCGCCAGCAGCCCCCAACAGAATTCACCCCTCCACTTT. Translation gives CASSPQQNSPLHF.

This chain connects TRBV7-2 to TRBJ2-3; D is ambiguous. Germline V gene data show CDR1 as SGHTA and CDR2 as FQGNSA. V was cut by 3 bases and J by 1 base, with 11 bases left in between. CDR3 length equals 15 residues. In DNA form, the CDR3 reads TGTGCCAGCAGCTTGGGTAGTGGCCGCACAGATACGCAGTATTTT. Protein sequence: CASSLGSGRTDTQYF.

The chain is built from TRBV4-3 and TRBJ1-4; D unresolved. CDR1 LGHNA and CDR2 YSLEER come from the germline V gene. Trimming removed 3 bases from V and 0 bases from J, with 8 bases in between. The CDR3 consists of 15 residues. The CDR3 sequence: CASSHDRPTNEKLFF. The CDR3 DNA reads TGCGCCAGCAGCCACGACCGGCCAACTAATGAAAAACTGTTTTTT.

This chain connects TRBV20-1 to TRBJ2-7; no reliable D call. Germline CDR1 reads DFQATT; CDR2 reads SNEGSKA (reference sequence). This CDR3 is built from 15 residues. The V gene lost 5 bases and the J gene lost 0 bases, with 17 bases spanning the gap. The CDR3 coding sequence is TGCAGTGCTCCACGGCCTCAGGTGAGCTCCTACGAGCAGTACTTC. Its translation is CSAPRPQVSSYEQYF.